The 14 T cell receptor beta chains given below trace back to one sample, sequenced in a study of T cell responses to AZD1222 COVID-19 vaccine. Generated by immunoSEQ multiplex PCR, the TCRdb table keeps only in-frame clones and is missing some. In the table there are over 100,000 clones, around nine tenths of which are singletons. The sample was peripheral blood, taken 28 days after the second dose of the MenACWY control vaccine. The origin of the receptors is an adult who received the MenACWY meningococcal vaccine as a control.

This rearrangement joins TRBV28 to TRBJ2-7, with 9 nucleotides matching TRBD1. Germline V gene sequence: CDR1 MDHEN, CDR2 SYDVKM. The CDR3 length is 16 residues. The V gene end was trimmed by 4 bases and the J gene end by 1 base; junction bases not matched to a gene: 8. The chain's CDR3 is CASSSGTGITSYEQYF. The DNA of the CDR3 is TGTGCCAGCAGTTCGGGGACAGGGATAACATCCTACGAGCAGTACTTC.

CDR3 sequence (DNA): TGTGCCAGCAGCCAAGAACGCGGGGGGGCCCCAGATACGCAGTATTTT. It specifies CASSQERGGAPDTQYF. The rearrangement joins TRBV3-1 (or the pseudogene TRBV3-2) to TRBJ2-3; 9 bases map to TRBD2. The CDR3 has 16 amino acids. From germline, CDR1 is LGHDT and CDR2 YNNKEL (reference sequence). V lost 0 bases to trimming and J lost 4 bases; unmatched junction nucleotides: 5.

This chain links TRBV12-2 with TRBJ1-5; the D call TRBD1 from the table was never checked on the DNA. TRBV12-2 is an annotated pseudogene. CDR3 length: 18 residues. Here the CDR3 DNA reads TGTGCAAGTCGCTTAGAGGGCCGGTGGACAGAGAGCAATCAGCCCCAGCATTTT. Protein: CASRLEGRWTESNQPQHF.

The chain couples TRBV19 to TRBJ2-7; 12 nucleotides match TRBD2. The ends lost 0 bases at V and 4 bases at J; junction bases unmatched: 7. The CDR3 has 17 amino acids. Per germline, CDR1 LNHDA and CDR2 SQIVND (reference sequence). The CDR3 protein is CASSIDQASGGEYEQYF. The CDR3 region has the DNA TGTGCCAGTAGTATAGACCAAGCTAGCGGGGGGGAATACGAGCAGTACTTC.

The gene calls are TRBV6-2 or TRBV6-3 and TRBJ1-2; 8 bases agree with TRBD1. V dropped 6 bases and J dropped 2; count of bases not matched to a gene: 11. Germline-derived CDR1 and CDR2 are MNHEY and SVGEGT. This CDR3 spans 16 amino acids. CDR3 sequence (DNA): TGTGCCAGCAGCGGACTCCAGGGGGCGCGGAACTATGGCTACACCTTC. Translated, it gives CASSGLQGARNYGYTF.

This clone was seen just once. The rearrangement joins TRBV3-1 (or the pseudogene TRBV3-2) to TRBJ2-7; possible D gene TRBD1, 6 bases. This CDR3 comprises 14 residues. Germline CDR1 reads LGHDT; CDR2 reads YNNKEL (reference sequence). Trimming removed 1 base at V and 6 bases at J, with 13 bases between. CDR3 bases: TGTGCCAGCAGCCAAGGTTGGGCAGGGGTCGAGCAGTACTTC. It translates to CASSQGWAGVEQYF.

The chain combines TRBV4-1 with TRBJ1-2, with D possibly matching TRBD1 (6 bases). The germline CDR1 and CDR2 sequences are MGHRA and YSYEKL. The CDR3 length is 20 residues. V shed 3 bases and J shed 2 bases, with 28 bases lying between them. In DNA, the CDR3 is TGCGCCAGCAGCCACGGTAGTATAAGAACAGGGAGGTCGGCAAACTATGGCTACACCTTC. It encodes CASSHGSIRTGRSANYGYTF.

The V and J genes are TRBV19 and TRBJ2-6, with D uncertain. This CDR3 is 13 amino acids long. Germline loops: CDR1 LNHDA, CDR2 SQIVND (reference sequence). The V end was cut by 9 bases, the J end by 4 bases, with 10 bases between. For the CDR3, the DNA is TGTGCCAGCACAGATGGGGGGGCCAACGTCCTGACTTTC. This sequence encodes CASTDGGANVLTF.

The chain has TRBV2 and TRBJ2-3, with D possibly being TRBD2 (7 bases). Trimming removed 5 bases from V and 3 bases from J, with 15 bases in between. CDR3 size: 15 residues. Germline CDR1 and CDR2: SNHLY and FYNNEI. CDR3 amino acids: CASSSGGPGTDTQYF. CDR3 DNA: TGTGCCAGCAGTTCCGGGGGGCCTGGAACAGATACGCAGTATTTT. Using reference TRBV2 and TRBJ2-3 for the parts outside the CDR3, the full variable domain is EPEVTQTPSHQVTQMGQEVILRCVPISNHLYFYWYRQILGQKVEFLVSFYNNEISEKSEIFDDQFSVERPDGSNFTLKIRSTKLEDSAMYFCASSSGGPGTDTQYFGPGTRLTVL.

The chain has TRBV4-2 and TRBJ1-3; 8 bases agree with TRBD1. The J segment lost 4 bases and the V segment lost 1 base, leaving 0 bases of the junction unmatched. The CDR3 totals 14 residues. Looked up from germline, CDR1 is LGHNA and CDR2 is YNFKEQ. In nucleotides, the CDR3 is TGTGCCAGCAGCCAAGGGACAGGGGGAAACACCATATATTTT. Amino acid sequence: CASSQGTGGNTIYF.

The chain combines TRBV7-8 with TRBJ2-1; 14 bases fit TRBD2. V trimming: 1 base; J trimming: 5 bases; junction bases outside the gene matches: 1. Germline loops: CDR1 SGHVS, CDR2 FQNEAQ. The CDR3 has 16 residues. CDR3 bases: TGTGCCAGCAGCTTAGGACTAGCGGGGGGGAACAATGAGCAGTTCTTC. Amino acid sequence: CASSLGLAGGNNEQFF.

This chain uses TRBV6-5 with TRBJ1-6, with 9 bases lining up with TRBD1. This CDR3 comprises 15 residues. V lost 2 bases, J lost 9 bases, and 5 bases stayed unmatched. The germline gives CDR1 MNHEY, CDR2 SVGAGI. CDR3 in DNA: TGTGCCAGCAGTTACGGGACAGGGTGGGGTTCACCCCTCCACTTT. Residues: CASSYGTGWGSPLHF.

The chain is built from TRBV5-4 and TRBJ2-2; D is ambiguous. This CDR3 is 16 amino acids long. V lost 3 bases and J lost 4, with 16 bases in between. Germline CDR1 and CDR2: SGHNT and YYREEE (reference sequence). The CDR3 is CASSSPQQGRTGELFF. DNA of the CDR3: TGTGCCAGCAGCTCGCCTCAGCAAGGACGCACCGGGGAGCTGTTTTTT.

The chain carries TRBV4-3 and TRBJ1-2; the D gene is possibly TRBD1 (6 bases). V was cut by 0 bases and J by 8 bases, with 16 bases left in between. The V gene's germline CDR1 is LGHNA and CDR2 YSLEER. The CDR3 loop spans 15 amino acids. Here the CDR3 reads CASSQEGARSGGYTF. For the CDR3, the DNA is TGCGCCAGCAGCCAAGAGGGGGCTCGTTCTGGGGGCTACACCTTC.